This TCR beta chain was documented in a study of identical twins. Study results and caveats: Twin-shared out-of-frame alpha sequences showed excess low generation probability.

With template switching, a universal primer site was added, and the cDNA carried unique molecular identifiers. TCRdb reanalysed the 5' RACE reads using MiXCR and keeps one entry per CDR3 protein. The table shows around 250,000 distinct CDR3 sequences, with around 7% occurring only once. Worth noting for this clonotype: As yet, its antigen is unknown.

These data also formed part of another study, on yellow fever vaccine responses in identical twins.

The source material was memory (CD45RO+) T cells sorted from blood. This sequence originates from a woman aged 18-29 years in good health.

CDR3 region: CASSSGTQNTGELFF. The CDR3 DNA is TGTGCCAGTAGTTCTGGGACACAGAACACCGGGGAGCTGTTTTTT. V usage is TRBV19 and J usage is TRBJ2-2, with TRBD1 as a possible D gene (6 bases). Per germline, CDR1 LNHDA and CDR2 SQIVND (reference sequence). Trimming cost V 5 bases and J 1 base, with 11 bases left between them. This CDR3 region has 15 residues.